This T cell receptor beta chain was sequenced in a study of cytomegalovirus exposure and HLA in healthy donors. Across the study: An earlier analysis found some 100 million unique TCR beta sequences from around 180 million T cells. Findings and limits, study-wide: An assumption of roughly uniform sequencing depth across donors underlay the presence/absence analyses.

Of note for this clone: Its antigen remains unidentified.

This CDR3 contains 12 residues. V was cut by 4 bases and J by 5 bases, with 8 bases left in between. The germline gives CDR1 SGHDN, CDR2 FVKESK. Primers included in the PCR were 60 Vbeta and 13 Jbeta primers. Repertoires were generated with immunoSEQ multiplex PCR, while TCRdb's copy carries only in-frame clones and drops some. The sample records 150,000 to 200,000 clones, over 80% being singletons. Sequencing used PBMCs. The sequence was obtained from a human donor in good health. The chain has TRBV14 and TRBJ2-5, with D possibly being TRBD1 (7 bases). CDR3 in DNA: TGTGCCAGCAGCCCAGGGGGGGAGACCCAGTACTTC. This sequence encodes CASSPGGETQYF.